This is a list of T cell receptor beta chains from one sample in a study of blood T cell repertoires in COVID-19. Here immunoSEQ multiplex PCR was the method, and the copy in TCRdb shows in-frame clones only, minus some. The table lists tens of thousands of clones, around 85% of them singletons. The sample comprised peripheral blood. The receptors shown here come from a man older than 75 with acute or convalescent COVID-19. CDR3s include the opening cysteine and the closing phenylalanine or tryptophan. The order of the fields is D gene, V gene, clone size, J gene, CDR3 DNA, CDR3 protein. A D gene is named only where the DNA matches it firmly. Clone size is shown for a subset of rows, as once, few, many or a class of expanded clone.

-	TRBV7-3	-	TRBJ2-2	TGTGCCAGCAGCTTTGGGAGAGGGGAGCTGTTTTTT	CASSFGRGELFF
-	TRBV7-3	-	TRBJ2-2	TGTGCCAGCGGAGTTAGCGGGAACACCGGGGAGCTGTTTTTT	CASGVSGNTGELFF
-	TRBV7-3	-	TRBJ1-5	TGTGCCAGCAGCTTGGACGGGAGGAGCAATCAGCCCCAGCATTTT	CASSLDGRSNQPQHF
TRBD1	TRBV7-2	-	TRBJ2-7	TGTGCCAGCAGCCTGACAGGGTTTTCCTACGAGCAGTACTTC	CASSLTGFSYEQYF
TRBD2	TRBV2	-	TRBJ2-1	TGTGCCAGCAGTTCCCCGGGACTAGCAGGGGAGCAGTTCTTC	CASSSPGLAGEQFF
TRBD2	TRBV27	-	TRBJ2-3	TGTGCCAGCAGTTTATCCTCCGGGACTAGCGGTACAGATACGCAGTATTTT	CASSLSSGTSGTDTQYF
-	TRBV4-2	once	TRBJ2-5	TGTGCCAGCAGCCAGAACCGGGGGGCGGAGACCCAGTACTTC	CASSQNRGAETQYF
TRBD1	TRBV19	-	TRBJ1-5	TGTGCCAGTAGTAGGGGACAGGGTCGTGAGCCCCAGCATTTT	CASSRGQGREPQHF
-	TRBV18	few	TRBJ1-2	TGTGCCAGCCTACCGATCCTAGGCTATGGCTACACCTTC	CASLPILGYGYTF
TRBD2	TRBV5-1	-	TRBJ2-1	TGCGCCAGCAGCTTAGGTAGCGGGAGCAATGAGCAGTTCTTC	CASSLGSGSNEQFF
TRBD1	TRBV30	-	TRBJ2-7	TGTGCCTGGGGGACAGGGGGCAGAGCCTACGAGCAGTACTTC	CAWGTGGRAYEQYF
TRBD1	TRBV4-2	-	TRBJ2-5	TGTGCCAGCAGCCAAGGGGCAGGGGGCCAAGAGACCCAGTACTTC	CASSQGAGGQETQYF
-	TRBV19	few	TRBJ1-1	TGTGCCAGTACTGAACAGGGACCCCGTGAAGCTTTCTTT	CASTEQGPREAFF
TRBD1	TRBV10-3	-	TRBJ2-5	TGTGCCATCAGTGAGTCTGGGACAGGAGAGACCCAGTACTTC	CAISESGTGETQYF
-	TRBV14	-	TRBJ1-1	TGTGCCAGCAGCCAAGTCGGAGGGACTGAAGCTTTCTTT	CASSQVGGTEAFF
TRBD1	TRBV19	-	TRBJ1-1	TGTGCCAGTAGTCACCGACAGGGTATGAACACTGAAGCTTTCTTT	CASSHRQGMNTEAFF